These T cell receptor beta chains were read from a single sample in a study of cytomegalovirus exposure and HLA in healthy donors. Method: immunoSEQ multiplex PCR; TCRdb's copy keeps in-frame clones and lacks some. This table has fewer than 250,000 clones, roughly 84% appearing once. Sequencing was carried out using PBMCs. These TCRs come from a boy between 2 and 10 years old in good health and CMV-seronegative. Both conserved end residues are part of each CDR3. Each record gives: D gene, J gene, CDR3 length, clone size, V gene, CDR3 protein, CDR3 DNA. D genes are given only for firm matches. Part of the rows lack a size; the others show once, few, many or a class for expanded clones.

NA,TRBJ2-3,15,NA,TRBV15,CATSTLGGTSDTQYF,TGTGCCACCAGCACCCTGGGCGGGACCTCAGATACGCAGTATTTT
NA,TRBJ2-5,14,NA,TRBV5-1,CASSLEGGGETQYF,TGCGCCAGCAGCTTGGAAGGTGGGGGCGAGACCCAGTACTTC
TRBD1,TRBJ2-4,18,once,TRBV7-9,CASSLGIGTGTAKNIQYF,TGTGCCAGCAGCTTAGGGATTGGGACAGGGACTGCCAAAAACATTCAGTACTTC
NA,TRBJ2-5,13,NA,TRBV6-5,CASTSGLQETQYF,TGTGCCAGCACCTCAGGTCTACAAGAGACCCAGTACTTC
TRBD1,TRBJ2-5,15,NA,TRBV25-1,CASSEYGTGEETQYF,TGTGCCAGCAGTGAATATGGAACAGGGGAAGAGACCCAGTACTTC
NA,TRBJ2-3,16,NA,TRBV29-1,CSVEDWEVASTDTQYF,TGCAGCGTTGAAGATTGGGAGGTAGCGAGCACAGATACGCAGTATTTT
TRBD1,TRBJ1-1,15,NA,TRBV9,CASSEPQGASTEAFF,TGTGCCAGCAGCGAACCACAGGGGGCGAGCACTGAAGCTTTCTTT
NA,TRBJ1-1,14,NA,TRBV7-9,CASSFHGGETEAFF,TGTGCCAGCAGCTTTCATGGGGGGGAAACTGAAGCTTTCTTT
NA,TRBJ2-5,12,NA,TRBV7-9,CSSRGGQETQYF,TGTTCCAGCCGTGGGGGGCAAGAGACCCAGTACTTC
NA,TRBJ1-1,13,NA,TRBV6-5,CASTPGVGGEAFF,TGTGCCAGCACCCCGGGGGTTGGGGGTGAAGCTTTCTTT